Presented here are 32 T cell receptor beta chains from one specimen sequenced in a study of Tregs in tolerant kidney transplant recipients. Mixed chimerism was transient after nonmyeloablative marrow transplants from related graft donors. Clones were read by immunoSEQ multiplex PCR, and TCRdb kept only the in-frame ones, dropping some. Of about 50,000 clones listed, roughly 90% are singletons. Material: CD8+ T cells from blood (PBMCs), obtained 12 months after the transplant. These TCRs come from a human patient who received a combined kidney and bone marrow transplant. Some T cells may originate from the graft donor.

V is TRBV7-3 and J is TRBJ2-1; 8 positions agree with TRBD1. Trimming removed 5 bases from V and 11 bases from J; junction bases left unmatched: 8. The germline gives CDR1 SGHTA, CDR2 FQGTGA. The CDR3 totals 13 residues. Written as DNA, the CDR3 is TGTGCCAGCAGCCCCACAGGGGGAGGCAAGCAGTTCTTC. Amino acid sequence: CASSPTGGGKQFF.

The sample holds a few counts of this clone. The chain carries TRBV10-3 and TRBJ1-4, with a tentative D call TRBD1 (6 bases). The germline V gene has CDR1 ENHRY and CDR2 SYGVKD. The V gene lost 0 bases and the J gene lost 8 bases, with 16 bases spanning the gap. CDR3 length equals 16 residues. Written as DNA, the CDR3 is TGTGCCATCAGTGAGTCTGGCGGCAGGGGTGGGGAAAAACTGTTTTTT. Protein sequence: CAISESGGRGGEKLFF.

The rearrangement links TRBV4-2 to TRBJ2-1; perhaps TRBD2 as D (5 bases). The length of the CDR3 is 15 residues. V lost 4 bases and J lost 0, with 10 bases in between. Germline V lookup: CDR1 LGHNA, CDR2 YNFKEQ. The chain's CDR3 is CASSPDFNSYNEQFF. The CDR3 coding sequence is TGTGCCAGCAGCCCGGACTTCAACTCCTACAATGAGCAGTTCTTC.

This chain connects TRBV7-9 to TRBJ2-7, with 10 bases fitting TRBD2. The germline CDR1 and CDR2 sequences are SEHNR and FQNEAQ (reference sequence). This CDR3 comprises 16 residues. With 3 bases clipped from V and 4 bases from J, the junction kept 9 bases outside the gene matches. This CDR3 is CASSLSITSGEYEQYF. CDR3 nucleotide sequence: TGTGCCAGCAGCTTGTCTATTACTAGCGGGGAGTACGAGCAGTACTTC.

The J gene is TRBJ2-2, the V gene TRBV27; TRBD2 agrees at 10 bases. J gave up 0 bases and V 2 bases, and 3 bases lay outside the gene matches. Germline V gives CDR1 MNHEY, CDR2 SMNVEV (reference sequence). The CDR3 spans 17 residues. The CDR3 sequence: CASSLVAGGTNTGELFF. The CDR3 DNA reads as TGTGCCAGCAGTTTAGTAGCGGGGGGAACGAACACCGGGGAGCTGTTTTTT.

The rearrangement joins TRBV7-6 to TRBJ2-7; 7 bases align to TRBD2. The J segment lost 0 bases and the V segment lost 1 base, leaving 6 bases of the junction unmatched. The CDR3 extends over 16 amino acids. In germline, CDR1 is SGHVS, CDR2 FNYEAQ. The CDR3: CASSLVGGSISYEQYF. CDR3 DNA sequence: TGTGCCAGCAGCTTAGTTGGCGGGAGTATCTCCTACGAGCAGTACTTC.

As DNA, the CDR3 is TGCGCCAGCAGTGGGCTAGCGGGGGCCGGGGATGAGCAGTTCTTC. It translates to CASSGLAGAGDEQFF. The J gene is TRBJ2-1, the V gene TRBV10-2; 10 bases align to TRBD2. CDR3 size: 15 residues. V was clipped by 4 bases and J by 8 bases; unmatched bases: 8. Germline CDR1 is WSHSY and CDR2 is SAAADI.

The J gene is TRBJ1-1, the V gene TRBV4-1, with D tentatively TRBD1 (5 bases). The germline V gene encodes CDR1 MGHRA and CDR2 YSYEKL. The CDR3 is 15 residues long. Trimming took off 0 bases at V and 1 base at J, with 9 bases between the two ends. The CDR3 sequence is CASSQEGPGNTEAFF. CDR3 bases: TGCGCCAGCAGCCAAGAGGGGCCGGGGAACACTGAAGCTTTCTTT.

The chain has TRBV2 and TRBJ1-5; D perhaps matches TRBD1 (6 bases). The germline V gene encodes CDR1 SNHLY and CDR2 FYNNEI. This CDR3 is built from 16 residues. V was clipped by 3 bases and J by 1 base, with 13 bases between them. DNA of the CDR3: TGTGCCAGCAGTGACGGGACAAGCCCCAGCAATCAGCCCCAGCATTTT. This sequence encodes CASSDGTSPSNQPQHF.

The chain carries TRBV13 and TRBJ1-1; 8 bases agree with TRBD1. Germline loops: CDR1 PRHDT, CDR2 FYEKMQ (reference sequence). The CDR3 is made up of 15 amino acids. The V and J ends lost 5 bases and 4 bases, in that order; junction bases with no gene match: 9. Here the CDR3 reads CASSPGQGVGTEAFF. CDR3 in DNA: TGTGCCAGCAGCCCAGGACAGGGAGTAGGCACTGAAGCTTTCTTT.

V usage is TRBV9 and J usage is TRBJ1-2, with 10 bases that match TRBD1. The CDR3 covers 15 residues. V lost 3 bases to trimming and J lost 5 bases; unmatched junction nucleotides: 7. Germline V gene data show CDR1 as SGDLS and CDR2 as YYNGEE. This CDR3 is CASSATRDRGYGYTF. CDR3 in DNA: TGTGCCAGCAGCGCGACCCGGGACAGGGGTTATGGCTACACCTTC.

The V and J genes are TRBV11-1 and TRBJ2-1, with D tentatively TRBD2 (6 bases). Per germline, CDR1 SGHAT and CDR2 FQDESV (reference sequence). This CDR3 region has 16 residues. Deletions cut 5 bases from V and 0 bases from J, with 14 bases between. Here the CDR3 reads CASSTERGSSYNEQFF. Written as DNA, the CDR3 is TGTGCCAGCAGCACAGAACGGGGGAGCTCCTACAATGAGCAGTTCTTC. Using reference TRBV11-1 and TRBJ2-1 for the parts outside the CDR3, the full variable domain is EAEVAQSPRYKITEKSQAVAFWCDPISGHATLYWYRQILGQGPELLVQFQDESVVDDSQLPKDRFSAERLKGVDSTLKIQPAELGDSAMYLCASSTERGSSYNEQFFGPGTRLTVL.

The gene calls are TRBV6-6 and TRBJ2-1; no firm D call. This CDR3 is built from 15 residues. Germline V CDR1 and CDR2: MNHNY, SVGAGI (reference sequence). V was pared by 2 bases and J by 4 bases, with 12 bases between. CDR3 loop: CASSYRRVEYNEQFF. The CDR3 DNA is TGTGCCAGCAGTTACAGACGGGTCGAGTACAATGAGCAGTTCTTC.

The V and J genes are TRBV27 and TRBJ2-7; the D gene is possibly TRBD1 (6 bases). The V and J ends lost 3 bases and 4 bases respectively, with 10 bases between them. The germline CDR1 and CDR2 sequences are MNHEY and SMNVEV (reference sequence). This CDR3 has 13 amino acids. The CDR3 DNA sequence: TGTGCCAGCAGTTTCATACAGGGTTACGAGCAGTACTTC. Amino acid sequence: CASSFIQGYEQYF.

The chain has TRBV27 and TRBJ2-7; perhaps TRBD2 as D (7 bases). V was shortened by 3 bases and J by 4 bases, with 13 bases between the two germline ends. CDR3 length: 14 amino acids. Germline assignment: CDR1 MNHEY and CDR2 SMNVEV (reference sequence). Here the CDR3 reads CASSFRGARYEQYF. DNA for the CDR3: TGTGCCAGCAGTTTCCGGGGGGCCAGGTACGAGCAGTACTTC.

V and J are TRBV27 and TRBJ1-5; 8 positions match TRBD1. Looked up from germline, CDR1 is MNHEY and CDR2 is SMNVEV (reference sequence). Unmatched junction bases numbered 1, after V lost 2 bases and J lost 4 bases. This CDR3 spans 14 amino acids. The CDR3 DNA reads TGTGCCAGCAGTTTAACAGGGGGAAATCAGCCCCAGCATTTT. It translates to CASSLTGGNQPQHF.

This chain uses TRBV5-4 with TRBJ2-5; TRBD2 aligns across 14 bases. The CDR3 loop spans 18 amino acids. CDR1 SGHNT and CDR2 YYREEE come from the germline V gene (reference sequence). V was clipped by 3 bases and J by 3 bases; unmatched bases: 10. Here the CDR3 reads CASSSGLAGVGWKETQYF. As DNA, the CDR3 is TGTGCCAGCAGCTCGGGACTAGCGGGAGTCGGCTGGAAAGAGACCCAGTACTTC.

The V call is TRBV7-6, the J call TRBJ2-1; unclear D gene. Per the germline V gene, CDR1 is SGHVS and CDR2 is FNYEAQ. The CDR3 consists of 14 residues. V was trimmed by 5 bases and J by 4 bases, leaving 12 bases between them. In DNA form, the CDR3 reads TGTGCCAGCAGCCAGGAAAATACATACAATGAGCAGTTCTTC. Encoded protein: CASSQENTYNEQFF.

The chain joins TRBV7-3 to TRBJ2-7, with D maybe TRBD1 (6 bases). The germline gives CDR1 SGHTA, CDR2 FQGTGA. The ends were cut back, 5 bases at V and 3 bases at J, with 20 bases in the middle. This CDR3 is 16 amino acids long. The chain's CDR3 is CASSNRWGHTVYEQYF. In DNA, the CDR3 is TGTGCCAGCAGCAACCGGTGGGGACACACAGTCTACGAGCAGTACTTC.

This chain uses TRBV25-1 with TRBJ2-7; TRBD1 aligns across 7 bases. The CDR3 extends over 16 amino acids. V lost 9 bases, J lost 1 base, and 15 bases stayed unmatched. From germline, CDR1 is MGHDK and CDR2 SYGVNS. CDR3 coding DNA: TGTGCCAGACCCGGGACAGCGGCAATCCCATCCTACGAGCAGTACTTC. The encoded protein is CARPGTAAIPSYEQYF.

This chain links TRBV6-4 with TRBJ2-3; D perhaps matches TRBD2 (6 bases). Trimming shortened V by 7 bases and J by 4 bases, and 9 bases separated the two germline ends. CDR1 and CDR2 from the germline V gene are MRHNA and SNTAGT. The CDR3 has 12 residues. The CDR3 loop reads CASIPGADTQYF. The CDR3 DNA reads as TGTGCCAGCATCCCGGGGGCAGATACGCAGTATTTT.

The rearrangement links TRBV9 to TRBJ2-1; the match to TRBD1 covers 10 bases. Germline values: CDR1 SGDLS, CDR2 YYNGEE. There are 14 residues in the CDR3. With 3 bases clipped from V and 8 bases from J, the junction kept 5 bases outside the gene matches. The CDR3: CASSEGQGKDEQFF. The CDR3 DNA reads TGTGCCAGCAGCGAGGGACAGGGGAAGGATGAGCAGTTCTTC. Full variable domain (missing parts from reference TRBV9 and TRBJ2-1): DSGVTQTPKHLITATGQRVTLRCSPRSGDLSVYWYQQSLDQGLQFLIQYYNGEERAKGNILERFSAQQFPDLHSELNLSSLELGDSALYFCASSEGQGKDEQFFGPGTRLTVL.

CDR3 coding DNA: TGCGCCAGCAGCCAGACTAGCGCGCCTTCGAACGAGCAGTACTTC. Translating gives CASSQTSAPSNEQYF. V gene TRBV4-3 combines with J gene TRBJ2-7; 8 bases are a match to TRBD2. After removal of 3 bases from V and 5 bases from J, the junction contained 9 bases not matched to a gene. CDR1 is LGHNA, CDR2 YSLEER, per germline. The CDR3 is 15 amino acids.

The J gene is TRBJ1-5, the V gene TRBV25-1; no clear D. V was shortened by 2 bases and J by 4 bases, with 9 bases between the two germline ends. This CDR3 is 14 amino acids long. Germline V gene data show CDR1 as MGHDK and CDR2 as SYGVNS. Here the CDR3 DNA reads TGTGCCAGCAGTGAAAGTGGCAATAATCAGCCCCAGCATTTT. Protein: CASSESGNNQPQHF. Full variable domain (rest looked up from reference TRBV25-1 and TRBJ1-5): EADIYQTPRYLVIGTGKKITLECSQTMGHDKMYWYQQDPGMELHLIHYSYGVNSTEKGDLSSESTVSRIRTEHFPLTLESARPSHTSQYLCASSESGNNQPQHFGDGTRLSIL.

The chain uses TRBV7-6 and TRBJ2-5; D gene uncertain. The CDR3 is 13 residues long. The germline gives CDR1 SGHVS, CDR2 FNYEAQ. Between the trimmed V and J ends, which lost 0 bases and 4 bases, there was a span of 6 bases. The CDR3 DNA sequence: TGTGCCAGCAGCTTAGCAGCAGGAGAGACCCAGTACTTC. Residues: CASSLAAGETQYF.

The chain combines TRBV4-1 with TRBJ2-1; 13 nucleotides match TRBD2. The CDR3 extends over 16 amino acids. Per the germline V gene, CDR1 is MGHRA and CDR2 is YSYEKL. J gave up 7 bases and V 2 bases, and 5 bases lay outside the gene matches. In DNA form, the CDR3 reads TGCGCCAGCAGCCAACTACTAGCGGGGGGGCCTAATGAGCAGTTCTTC. Protein sequence: CASSQLLAGGPNEQFF.

This sequence joins TRBV7-3 and TRBJ2-2; 10 nucleotides line up with TRBD1. The ends lost 4 bases at V and 4 bases at J; junction bases unmatched: 3. This CDR3 region has 15 residues. Germline CDR1 and CDR2: SGHTA and FQGTGA. The CDR3 DNA reads as TGTGCCAGCAGCTCGGGGACAGGGGCCACCGGGGAGCTGTTTTTT. Its translation: CASSSGTGATGELFF.

The genes are TRBV6-5 and TRBJ2-2; D unclear. The germline CDR1 and CDR2 sequences are MNHEY and SVGAGI. The CDR3 is 11 amino acids. V was pared by 6 bases and J by 5 bases, with 4 bases between. This CDR3 reads CASRTTGELFF. In DNA, the CDR3 is TGTGCCAGCAGGACAACCGGGGAGCTGTTTTTT.

The J gene is TRBJ1-1, the V gene TRBV5-6; D is ambiguous. Between the trimmed V and J ends, which lost 4 bases and 5 bases, there was a span of 15 bases. This CDR3 contains 14 residues. Germline values: CDR1 SGHDT, CDR2 YYEEEE. The CDR3 reads CASSVDGFGTEAFF. The CDR3 nucleotides are TGTGCCAGCAGCGTCGATGGTTTCGGTACTGAAGCTTTCTTT.

The chain joins TRBV15 to TRBJ1-2; a weak D match, TRBD1 (6 bases). Trimming left V 7 bases short and J 7 bases short, with 16 bases between. The germline V gene encodes CDR1 LNHNV and CDR2 YYDKDF (reference sequence). This CDR3 is 13 amino acids long. CDR3 nucleotide sequence: TGTGCCACCACAGCAGGGGAGGGCGGTGGCTACACCTTC. Translating it yields CATTAGEGGGYTF. The variable domain in full, completed from reference TRBV15 and TRBJ1-2, reads DAMVIQNPRYQVTQFGKPVTLSCSQTLNHNVMYWYQQKSSQAPKLLFHYYDKDFNNEADTPDNFQSRRPNTSFCFLDIRSPGLGDTAMYLCATTAGEGGGYTFGSGTRLTVV.

About this clone itself: The sample holds other DNA sequences that translate to the same CDR3. The chain couples TRBV2 to TRBJ1-6, with no clear D. Germline assignment: CDR1 SNHLY and CDR2 FYNNEI. V was trimmed by 6 bases and J by 4 bases, leaving 13 bases between them. The CDR3 extends over 15 amino acids. In nucleotides, the CDR3 is TGTGCCAGCAGACCCGCGGGAAGGTATAATTCACCCCTCCACTTT. This gives the protein CASRPAGRYNSPLHF.

This chain joins TRBV28 and TRBJ1-5; a possible D gene is TRBD1 (5 bases). Germline V CDR1 and CDR2: MDHEN, SYDVKM. This CDR3 spans 12 amino acids. Trimming stripped 2 bases from V and 6 bases from J, with 5 bases between. The CDR3 DNA reads as TGTGCCAGCAGTTTACAGGGTCAGCCCCAGCATTTT. It is translated as CASSLQGQPQHF. Combining the CDR3 with reference TRBV28 and TRBJ1-5 gives the whole variable domain DVKVTQSSRYLVKRTGEKVFLECVQDMDHENMFWYRQDPGLGLRLIYFSYDVKMKEKGDIPEGYSVSREKKERFSLILESASTNQTSMYLCASSLQGQPQHFGDGTRLSIL.